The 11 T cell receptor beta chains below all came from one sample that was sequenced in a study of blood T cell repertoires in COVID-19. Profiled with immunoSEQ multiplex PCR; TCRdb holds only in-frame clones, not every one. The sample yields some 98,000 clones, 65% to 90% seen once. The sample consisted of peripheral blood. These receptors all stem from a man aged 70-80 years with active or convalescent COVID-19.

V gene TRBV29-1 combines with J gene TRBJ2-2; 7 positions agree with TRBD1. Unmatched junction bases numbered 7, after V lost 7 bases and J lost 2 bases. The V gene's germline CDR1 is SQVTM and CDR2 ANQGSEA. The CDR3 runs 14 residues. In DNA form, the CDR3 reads TGCAGCGCTCGACAGGGAGATAACACCGGGGAGCTGTTTTTT. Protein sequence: CSARQGDNTGELFF.

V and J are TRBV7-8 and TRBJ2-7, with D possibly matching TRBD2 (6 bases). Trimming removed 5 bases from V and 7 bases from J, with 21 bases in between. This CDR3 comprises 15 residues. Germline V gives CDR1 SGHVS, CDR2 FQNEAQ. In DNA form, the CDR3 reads TGTGCCAGCAGCACCAGTGGGACTGGCCTACGGGAGCAGTACTTC. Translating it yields CASSTSGTGLREQYF.

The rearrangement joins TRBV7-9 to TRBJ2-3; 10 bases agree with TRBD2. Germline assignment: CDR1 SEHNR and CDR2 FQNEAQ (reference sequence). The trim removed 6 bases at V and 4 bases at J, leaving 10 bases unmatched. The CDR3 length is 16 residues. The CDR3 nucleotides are TGTGCCAGCAGATCGCTACTAGCGGGGCATTCAGATACGCAGTATTTT. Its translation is CASRSLLAGHSDTQYF. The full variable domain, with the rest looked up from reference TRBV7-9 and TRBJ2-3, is DTGVSQNPRHKITKRGQNVTFRCDPISEHNRLYWYRQTLGQGPEFLTYFQNEAQLEKSRLLSDRFSAERPKGSFSTLEIQRTEQGDSAMYLCASRSLLAGHSDTQYFGPGTRLTVL.

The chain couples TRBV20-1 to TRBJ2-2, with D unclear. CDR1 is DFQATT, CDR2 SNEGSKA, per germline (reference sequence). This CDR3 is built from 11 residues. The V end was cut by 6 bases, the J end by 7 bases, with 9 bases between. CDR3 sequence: CSAFSGGELFF. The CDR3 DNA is TGCAGTGCCTTTAGTGGCGGGGAGCTGTTTTTT.

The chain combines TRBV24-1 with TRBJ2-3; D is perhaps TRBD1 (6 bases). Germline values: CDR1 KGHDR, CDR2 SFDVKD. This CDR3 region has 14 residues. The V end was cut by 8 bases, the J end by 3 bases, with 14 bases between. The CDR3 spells CATTRFGQTDTQYF. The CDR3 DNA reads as TGTGCCACCACACGTTTCGGACAGACAGATACGCAGTATTTT.

The CDR3 sequence: CASAGQLNTEAFF. In nucleotides, the CDR3 is TGTGCCAGCGCCGGACAGCTAAACACTGAAGCTTTCTTT. The rearrangement joins TRBV2 to TRBJ1-1, with TRBD1 as a possible D gene (6 bases). V was clipped by 8 bases and J by 2 bases, with 12 bases between them. This CDR3 spans 13 amino acids. Germline V lookup: CDR1 SNHLY, CDR2 FYNNEI.

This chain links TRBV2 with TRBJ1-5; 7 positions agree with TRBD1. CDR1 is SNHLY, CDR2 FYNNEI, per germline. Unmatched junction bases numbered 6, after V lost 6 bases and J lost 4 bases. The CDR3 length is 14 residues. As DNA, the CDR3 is TGTGCCAGCAGCGGGACAGACGGAAATCAGCCCCAGCATTTT. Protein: CASSGTDGNQPQHF.

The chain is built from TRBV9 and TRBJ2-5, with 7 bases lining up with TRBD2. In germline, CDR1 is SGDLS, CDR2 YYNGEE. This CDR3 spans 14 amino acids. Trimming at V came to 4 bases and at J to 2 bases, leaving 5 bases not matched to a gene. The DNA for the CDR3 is TGTGCCAGCAGCTCACGGGGGGAACAAGAGACCCAGTACTTC. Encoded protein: CASSSRGEQETQYF.

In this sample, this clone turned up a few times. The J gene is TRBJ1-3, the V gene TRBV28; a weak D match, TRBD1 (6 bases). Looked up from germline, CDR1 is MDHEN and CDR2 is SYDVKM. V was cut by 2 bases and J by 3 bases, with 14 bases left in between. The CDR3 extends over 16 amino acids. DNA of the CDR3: TGTGCCAGCAGTTTACCCCAGGGGTCTTATGGAAACACCATATATTTT. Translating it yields CASSLPQGSYGNTIYF.

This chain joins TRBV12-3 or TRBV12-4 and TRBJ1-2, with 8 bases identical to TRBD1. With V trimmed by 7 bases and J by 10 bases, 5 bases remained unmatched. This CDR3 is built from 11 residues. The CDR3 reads CASTLTGDYTF. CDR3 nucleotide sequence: TGTGCCAGCACCCTGACAGGGGACTACACCTTC.

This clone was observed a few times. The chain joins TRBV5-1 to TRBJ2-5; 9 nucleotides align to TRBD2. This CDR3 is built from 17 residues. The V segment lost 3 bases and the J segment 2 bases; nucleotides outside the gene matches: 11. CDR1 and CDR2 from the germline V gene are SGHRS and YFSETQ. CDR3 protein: CASSSVPGLAAQETQYF. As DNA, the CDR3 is TGCGCCAGCAGCTCTGTCCCGGGACTAGCAGCACAAGAGACCCAGTACTTC.